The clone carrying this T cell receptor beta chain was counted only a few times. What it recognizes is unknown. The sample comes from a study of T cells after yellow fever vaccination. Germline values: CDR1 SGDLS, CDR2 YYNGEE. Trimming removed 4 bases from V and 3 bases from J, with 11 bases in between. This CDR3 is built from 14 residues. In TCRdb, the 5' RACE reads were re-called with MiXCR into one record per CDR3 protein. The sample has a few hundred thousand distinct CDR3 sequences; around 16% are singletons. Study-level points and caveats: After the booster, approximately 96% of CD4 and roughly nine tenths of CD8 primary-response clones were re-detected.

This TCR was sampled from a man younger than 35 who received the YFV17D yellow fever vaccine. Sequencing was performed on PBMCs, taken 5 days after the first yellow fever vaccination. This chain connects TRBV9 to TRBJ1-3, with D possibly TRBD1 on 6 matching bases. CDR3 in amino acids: CASSFDRIGNTIYF. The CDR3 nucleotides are TGTGCCAGCAGCTTTGACAGGATTGGAAACACCATATATTTT.